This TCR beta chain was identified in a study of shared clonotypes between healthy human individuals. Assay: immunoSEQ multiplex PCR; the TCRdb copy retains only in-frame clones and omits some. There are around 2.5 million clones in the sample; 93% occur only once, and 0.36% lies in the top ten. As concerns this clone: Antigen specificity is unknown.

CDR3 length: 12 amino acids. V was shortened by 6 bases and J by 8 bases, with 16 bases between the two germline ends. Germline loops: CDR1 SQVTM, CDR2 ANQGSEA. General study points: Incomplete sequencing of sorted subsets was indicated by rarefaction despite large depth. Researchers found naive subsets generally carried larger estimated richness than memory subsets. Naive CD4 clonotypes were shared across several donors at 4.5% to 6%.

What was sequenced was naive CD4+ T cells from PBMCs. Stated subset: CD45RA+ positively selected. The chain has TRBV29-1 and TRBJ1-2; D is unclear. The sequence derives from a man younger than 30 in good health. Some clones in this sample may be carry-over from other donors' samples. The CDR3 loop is CSVLWWGGGYTF. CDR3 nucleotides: TGCAGCGTCCTGTGGTGGGGAGGCGGCTACACCTTC.